This T cell receptor beta chain was captured in a study of cytomegalovirus exposure and HLA in healthy donors. For the study at large: There were approximately 81 million unique TCRs (from HLA-typed donors) in an early data release.

Donors sampled were nominally healthy, though unrecorded immune exposures were likely. With 60 Vbeta and 13 Jbeta primers, the PCR was carried out. Sequencing was performed with immunoSEQ multiplex PCR; in TCRdb, only in-frame clones are kept and a portion is missing. This sample has approximately 100,000 clones, with around 76% found just once. Study-wide results and caveats: In an earlier analysis, most TCR beta V segments were productive about 87% or about 30% of the time.

In regard to this clone: Its matching antigen is unknown.

The sequencing sample was made of PBMCs. The origin of this receptor is a woman between 18 and 29 years old in good health and CMV-seropositive.

CDR3 DNA sequence: TGTGCCAGCAGTTACAGCCCAGGTGGCAGGGAGGAGAGGAGCAATCAGCCCCAGCATTTT. Protein sequence: CASSYSPGGREERSNQPQHF. This rearrangement joins TRBV28 to TRBJ1-5; the D gene is possibly TRBD1 (5 bases). The CDR3 is 20 amino acids. Germline CDR1 reads MDHEN; CDR2 reads SYDVKM. Trimming pared 4 bases from V and 1 base from J, leaving 26 bases between.